Here is one TCR beta chain with its context. Its target antigen remains unknown. One end of the junction fails to match germline, which may point to a read error. The sample originates from a study of blood T cell repertoires in COVID-19 (dated by TCRdb to about 2020). About the full investigation: The collaborator samples originated in the United States, Italy and Spain and spanned the acute and convalescent phases of COVID-19. The prospective study material was composed of cDNA or gDNA derived from T cells, B-cell-depleted T cells, or PBMCs. The dataset comprised deeply sampled blood TCRbeta repertoires from subjects exposed to, actively infected with, or recovered from COVID-19. The repertoires were released in a freely available public database intended as a resource for research on the immune response to SARS-CoV-2. Samples came from the ongoing ImmuneRACE study (first 160 participants) plus 1,254 subjects from 6 global collaborators. Nearly every sample came with metadata listing a de-identified subject ID, COVID-19 status, age in years and sex. Where available, HLA class I and class II types were obtained from metadata supplied by the sample provider rather than from assay-based typing.

General conclusions and limits of the study: The amount of clinical and demographic metadata varied by source and participant and was provided uncurated.

According to the germline V gene, CDR1 reads SNHLY and CDR2 reads FYNNEI. CDR3 length: 14 amino acids, cysteine to phenylalanine. Of all the DNA, just the CDR3 is kept, 42 bases in frame from base 1. TCRbeta CDR3 regions were amplified from genomic DNA using the immunoSEQ Assay, a bias-controlled multiplex PCR. Concerning the study's data processing: The number of nucleated cells in each sample was estimated by amplification of reference gene primers within the assay. To quantify the absolute abundance of each unique TCRbeta CDR3 rearrangement, sequence reads were collapsed and filtered. For each sample, productive Simpson clonality was calculated as the square root of Simpson's diversity index over productive rearrangements. Here the immuneACCESS table is served through TCRdb, limited to in-frame sequences with V and J called. Missing clones are a known gap in these copies; in checked studies unresolved V genes cover under half, and the rest lacks a known reason. V and J calls plus clone size are reproduced from that table; the DNA served to infer D and trimming. For this sample the table gives about 160,000 clones, of which roughly 91% were detected only once. Roughly 4.4% of the sample rests with the top ten.

Collaborating institutions collected whole blood in K2EDTA tubes following their own protocols. For TCRbeta analysis, collaborator samples were shipped as frozen whole blood, as isolated PBMCs, or as DNA extracted from either sample type. The sample comprised peripheral blood. The sequence links TRBV2 to TRBJ2-2, with TRBD2 matching 8 junction bases. This clonotype was obtained from a woman in her 50s with acute or convalescent COVID-19. The DNA reads TGTGCCAGCCGGGGGGGCGATAGCACCAGGGAGCTGTTTTTT. Protein translation: CASRGGDSTRELFF.